Shown below are 27 T cell receptor beta chains from a single sample sequenced in a study of Graves' ophthalmopathy and Graves' hyperthyroidism. RNA transcripts provided the template for amplifying TCR beta CDR3 regions. Second-round multiplex PCR came after a first-round RT-PCR that employed HTBI primers. From the multiplex PCR reads, TCRdb called clonotypes with MiXCR, one entry per CDR3 protein. Found here are around 1.1 million distinct CDR3 sequences, around a third of them singletons; the top ten hold over 8.5%. The sample comprised peripheral blood or thyroid tissue (not recorded which). All receptors come from an adult man with Graves' hyperthyroidism.

This clonotype was found many times. The chain's CDR3 is CASSVAGPYYEQYF. CDR3 nucleotides: TGTGCCAGTAGTGTGGCAGGACCATACTACGAGCAGTACTTC. The chain uses TRBV19 and TRBJ2-7; the D is unclear. Germline CDR1 LNHDA, CDR2 SQIVND (reference sequence). The CDR3 loop spans 14 amino acids. V was pared by 5 bases and J by 3 bases, with 14 bases between.

The rearrangement links TRBV7-9 to TRBJ2-7, with 10 bases that match TRBD2. Trimming at V came to 5 bases and at J to 7 bases, leaving 14 bases not matched to a gene. The CDR3 is 16 amino acids. Germline V gives CDR1 SEHNR, CDR2 FQNEAQ (reference sequence). CDR3 in amino acids: CASSPTAGGPLLEQYF. Here the CDR3 DNA reads TGTGCCAGCAGCCCCACAGCGGGAGGGCCACTTCTGGAGCAGTACTTC.

With respect to this clonotype: At one end, the junction sequence differs from germline, possibly due to a read error. The rearrangement links TRBV7-2 to TRBJ2-7, with 11 bases that match TRBD2. The CDR3 loop spans 17 amino acids. Germline V gene lookup returns CDR1 SGHTA and CDR2 FQGNSA. In DNA, the CDR3 is TGCGCCAGCAGCCAAGATAGCGGGGGGGCTTTCTCCTACGAGCAGTACTTC. Translating it yields CASSQDSGGAFSYEQYF.

This clonotype has at least ten counts. This rearrangement joins TRBV4-1 to TRBJ1-1, with TRBD1 identical over 8 bases. The length of the CDR3 is 13 residues. V lost 4 bases to trimming and J lost 7 bases; unmatched junction nucleotides: 5. Per germline, CDR1 MGHRA and CDR2 YSYEKL. This CDR3 is CASSLDRVDEAFF. Here the CDR3 DNA reads TGCGCCAGCAGCCTGGACAGGGTGGATGAAGCTTTCTTT.

The V gene is TRBV12-3 or TRBV12-4, the J gene TRBJ2-7, with 9 bases fitting TRBD1. J lost 5 bases, V lost 6 bases, and 8 bases had no gene match. The CDR3 has 14 amino acids. CDR3 in DNA: TGTGCCAGCAGGGGGACAGGGATGAGGGACGAGCAGTACTTC. It is translated as CASRGTGMRDEQYF.

Turning to this clonotype: It may be a read error: a sequence one base away is much more abundant. The J gene is TRBJ1-1, the V gene TRBV3-1, with D unclear. This CDR3 is 14 amino acids long. Germline values: CDR1 LGHDT, CDR2 YNNKEL (reference sequence). V gave up 3 bases and J gave up 1 base, with 9 bases separating them. The CDR3, as DNA: TGTGCCAGCAGCCATAGTGGGAAGAACACTGAAGCTTTCTTT. Amino acid sequence: CASSHSGKNTEAFF.

A word on this clonotype: The junction differs from germline at one of its ends, possibly a read error. The V call is TRBV2, the J call TRBJ1-4; 9 bases match TRBD1. This CDR3 comprises 18 residues. CDR1 is SNHLY and CDR2 is FYNNEI in the germline V gene. The CDR3 sequence: CASSYWWDRAIRNEELFF. Here the CDR3 DNA reads TGTGCCAGCAGTTACTGGTGGGACAGGGCGATTCGTAATGAAGAACTATTTTTT. Based on the CDR3 plus reference TRBV2 and TRBJ1-4, the full variable domain is EPEVTQTPSHQVTQMGQEVILRCVPISNHLYFYWYRQILGQKVEFLVSFYNNEISEKSEIFDDQFSVERPDGSNFTLKIRSTKLEDSAMYFCASSYWWDRAIRNEELFFGSGTQLSVL.

In regard to this clonotype: An end of the junction differs from the germline gene, which may be a read error. This chain connects TRBV7-2 to TRBJ2-6, with D possibly matching TRBD1 (6 bases). Germline V lookup: CDR1 SGHTA, CDR2 FQGNSA. This CDR3 is built from 11 residues. The CDR3 bases are TGCGCCAGCAGCCCGGACAGAAGGTCACCTTTC. Translated: CASSPDRRSPF.

Only a few counts were recorded for this clonotype. The chain combines TRBV13 with TRBJ2-5; D gene uncertain. The CDR3 spans 12 residues. Germline V lookup: CDR1 PRHDT, CDR2 FYEKMQ (reference sequence). Trimming shortened V by 11 bases and J by 4 bases, and 14 bases separated the two germline ends. CDR3 in amino acids: CAPRPGSETQYF. CDR3 DNA: TGTGCCCCGAGGCCTGGGTCAGAGACCCAGTACTTC.

For this clonotype: At one end the junction does not follow the germline gene, possibly because of a read error. J is TRBJ2-7 and V is TRBV10-2, with 9 positions matching TRBD1. The V gene's germline CDR1 is WSHSY and CDR2 SAAADI. CDR3 length: 15 residues. CDR3 amino acids: CASTGTGPYQNEQYF. As DNA, the CDR3 is TGTGCCAGCACTGGGACAGGGCCTTATCAGAACGAGCAGTACTTC.

This clonotype was recorded many times. J is TRBJ1-6 and V is TRBV4-3, with 7 bases aligning to TRBD1. The ends lost 1 base at V and 12 bases at J; junction bases unmatched: 9. The CDR3 runs to 15 residues. Germline-derived CDR1 and CDR2 are LGHNA and YSLEER. The chain's CDR3 is CASSQGDRQGGPLHF. The CDR3 DNA sequence: TGCGCCAGCAGCCAAGGTGACCGTCAGGGGGGACCCCTCCACTTT.

The chain links TRBV11-2 to TRBJ2-2; maybe TRBD2 (6 bases). The CDR3 spans 18 residues. Germline assignment: CDR1 SGHAT and CDR2 FQNNGV. Trimming took 3 bases from V and 3 from J, leaving 20 bases between them. CDR3 DNA sequence: TGTGCCAGCAGCTTCGGCACTAGGGGACTGGGTGACACCGGGGAGCTGTTTTTT. Amino acids: CASSFGTRGLGDTGELFF.

Comments on this clonotype: A read error may explain this, as a much larger clone is one base away. The rearrangement joins TRBV19 to TRBJ2-5, with TRBD2 identical over 9 bases. There are 13 residues in the CDR3. Germline V lookup: CDR1 LNHDA, CDR2 SQIVND (reference sequence). This CDR3 is CASRNSGSETRYF. The CDR3 DNA follows: TGTGCCAGTAGGAATAGCGGGAGTGAGACCCGGTACTTC.

For the CDR3, the DNA is TGTGCCAGCAGCTTGTTGACGGAGACGAATGAAAAACTGTTTTTT. The encoded protein is CASSLLTETNEKLFF. V usage is TRBV5-6 and J usage is TRBJ1-4; D uncertain. Germline loops: CDR1 SGHDT, CDR2 YYEEEE. V shed 1 base and J shed 5 bases, with 12 bases lying between them. CDR3 length: 15 residues.

The J gene is TRBJ1-2, the V gene TRBV7-2; 9 bases fit TRBD1. Germline values: CDR1 SGHTA, CDR2 FQGNSA. This CDR3 comprises 15 residues. The J segment lost 6 bases and the V segment lost 4 bases, leaving 9 bases of the junction unmatched. The CDR3 here is CASSSGQGWHHGYTF. As DNA, the CDR3 is TGTGCCAGCAGCTCAGGACAGGGGTGGCATCATGGCTACACCTTC.

V usage is TRBV7-9 and J usage is TRBJ1-6; D remains unclear. Trimming left V 4 bases short and J 13 bases short, with 11 bases between. The CDR3 is made up of 12 amino acids. Germline values: CDR1 SEHNR, CDR2 FQNEAQ (reference sequence). CDR3 bases: TGTGCCAGCAGCTCTCCACCTTGGCCCCTCCACTTT. Amino acids: CASSSPPWPLHF.

This chain links TRBV5-5 with TRBJ2-7; 8 positions match TRBD1. The CDR3 loop spans 14 amino acids. V was clipped by 3 bases and J by 5 bases; unmatched bases: 7. CDR1 is SGHKS and CDR2 is YYEKEE in the germline V gene (reference sequence). The CDR3 is CASSSDRGKHEQYF. In DNA, the CDR3 is TGTGCCAGCAGCTCCGACAGGGGTAAGCACGAGCAGTACTTC.

This clonotype was observed at least ten times. The CDR3 is CATGGGTGANVLTF. In DNA, the CDR3 is TGTGCCACCGGGGGGGGGACTGGGGCCAACGTCCTGACTTTC. The chain has TRBV24-1 and TRBJ2-6; 7 positions match TRBD2. The CDR3 sequence is 14 residues long. The germline gives CDR1 KGHDR, CDR2 SFDVKD. V shed 9 bases, J shed 2 bases, and the junction held 3 bases outside the gene matches.

This clonotype was seen at least ten times. The chain carries TRBV5-8 and TRBJ1-2; D is uncertain. V lost 4 bases and J 4 bases, leaving 11 bases between the germline ends. The CDR3 spans 13 residues. CDR1 and CDR2 (germline): SGHTS, YDEGEE. In nucleotides, the CDR3 is TGTGCCAGCAGCACGGGAACTATCTATGGCTACACCTTC. The encoded protein is CASSTGTIYGYTF.

This clonotype was observed at least ten times. V and J are TRBV20-1 and TRBJ2-2; D call uncertain. CDR1 and CDR2 from the germline V gene are DFQATT and SNEGSKA (reference sequence). The CDR3 spans 13 residues. Trimming cost V 5 bases and J 0 bases, with 7 bases left between them. CDR3 loop: CSALSANTGELFF. The CDR3 DNA reads TGCAGTGCTCTAAGTGCGAACACCGGGGAGCTGTTTTTT.

The chain employs TRBV15 and TRBJ1-2; TRBD1 might be the D (5 bases). CDR3 length: 12 residues. Germline CDR1 and CDR2: LNHNV and YYDKDF (reference sequence). The germline V and J ends were trimmed by 0 bases and 8 bases, with 7 bases remaining between them. The CDR3 DNA reads TGTGCCACCAGCAGAGATGCAGGGGGCTACACCTTC. This gives the protein CATSRDAGGYTF.

This clonotype occurred a few times. This chain uses TRBV7-8 with TRBJ2-7, with 10 positions matching TRBD2. The V and J ends lost 5 bases and 3 bases, in that order; junction bases with no gene match: 7. The CDR3 totals 15 residues. Looked up from germline, CDR1 is SGHVS and CDR2 is FQNEAQ. This chain's CDR3 is CASSPAGLAHYEQYF. The CDR3, as DNA: TGTGCCAGCAGCCCAGCGGGACTAGCGCACTACGAGCAGTACTTC.

This chain connects TRBV9 to TRBJ2-7; 8 bases agree with TRBD2. The CDR3 is 14 amino acids. V was pared by 2 bases and J by 3 bases, with 4 bases of the junction left unmatched. The germline gives CDR1 SGDLS, CDR2 YYNGEE. Here the CDR3 DNA reads TGTGCCAGCAGCGTTGAACTAGCGGACTACGAGCAGTACTTC. The encoded protein is CASSVELADYEQYF.

For this clonotype: Given a much more abundant clone one base away, this may be a read error. This chain joins TRBV5-1 and TRBJ2-2; D may match TRBD1 or TRBD2 (5 bases each). Germline CDR1 and CDR2: SGHRS and YFSETQ. V lost 1 base to trimming and J lost 6 bases, with 10 bases between them. The CDR3 contains 14 residues. CDR3 nucleotides: TGCGCCAGCAGCTTGCGAGGGGACGCCGGGGAGCTGTTTTTT. Its translation is CASSLRGDAGELFF.

This clonotype was seen repeatedly, ten times or more. The gene calls are TRBV9 and TRBJ2-2, with TRBD2 as a possible D gene (6 bases). V was clipped by 5 bases and J by 4 bases, with 15 bases between them. The CDR3 has 15 residues. The V gene's germline CDR1 is SGDLS and CDR2 YYNGEE. CDR3 loop: CASRGGTSGTGELFF. The CDR3 nucleotides read TGTGCCAGCAGGGGCGGGACCTCGGGCACCGGGGAGCTGTTTTTT.

The V gene is TRBV25-1, the J gene TRBJ2-5; D could derive from TRBD1 or TRBD2 (5 bases each). The V gene's germline CDR1 is MGHDK and CDR2 SYGVNS. Trimming left V 6 bases short and J 3 bases short, with 11 bases between. This CDR3 has 13 amino acids. CDR3 DNA sequence: TGTGCCAGCAGCACCGGGACGGAAGAGACCCAGTACTTC. This codes for CASSTGTEETQYF.

Remarks on this clonotype: At one boundary the junction diverges from the germline segment, which might be a read error. The rearrangement joins TRBV29-1 to TRBJ2-6; D may match TRBD1 or TRBD2 (5 bases each). The CDR3 runs 14 residues. CDR1 and CDR2 from the germline V gene are SQVTM and ANQGSEA. The CDR3 reads CSVDVGSGAIVLTF. The CDR3 coding sequence is TGCAGCGTTGATGTAGGGTCCGGGGCCATCGTCCTGACTTTC.